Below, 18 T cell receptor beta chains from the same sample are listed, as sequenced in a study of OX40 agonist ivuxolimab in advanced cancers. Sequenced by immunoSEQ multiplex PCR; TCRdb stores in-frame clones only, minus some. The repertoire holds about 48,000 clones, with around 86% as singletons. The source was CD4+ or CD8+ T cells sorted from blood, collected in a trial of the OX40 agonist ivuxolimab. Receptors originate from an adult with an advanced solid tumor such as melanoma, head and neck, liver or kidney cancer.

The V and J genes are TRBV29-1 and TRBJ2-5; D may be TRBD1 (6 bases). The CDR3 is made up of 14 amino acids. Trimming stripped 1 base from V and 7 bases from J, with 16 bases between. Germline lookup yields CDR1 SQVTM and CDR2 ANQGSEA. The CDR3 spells CSVEGRGGEWTQYF. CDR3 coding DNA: TGCAGCGTTGAAGGCAGGGGTGGAGAATGGACCCAGTACTTC.

The CDR3, as DNA: TGTGCCAGCTCCCCCGGGGGCCTCGGCACAGATACGCAGTATTTT. The encoded protein is CASSPGGLGTDTQYF. V is TRBV18 and J is TRBJ2-3, with D perhaps matching TRBD1 or TRBD2 (6 bases each). Per the germline V gene, CDR1 is KGHSH and CDR2 is LQKENI. The CDR3 extends over 15 amino acids. V was shortened by 6 bases and J by 1 base, with 14 bases between the two germline ends.

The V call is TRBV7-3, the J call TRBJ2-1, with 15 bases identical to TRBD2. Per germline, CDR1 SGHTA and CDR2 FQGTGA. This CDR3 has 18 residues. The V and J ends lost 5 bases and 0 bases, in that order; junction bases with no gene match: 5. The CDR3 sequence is CASSPGLAGGSSYNEQFF. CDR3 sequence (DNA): TGTGCCAGCAGCCCTGGACTAGCGGGAGGGAGCTCCTACAATGAGCAGTTCTTC.

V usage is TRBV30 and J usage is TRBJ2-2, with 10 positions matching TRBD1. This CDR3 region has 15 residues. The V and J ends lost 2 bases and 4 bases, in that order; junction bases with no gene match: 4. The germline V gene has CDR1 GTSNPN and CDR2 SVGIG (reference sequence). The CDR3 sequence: CAWSRDRGSTGELFF. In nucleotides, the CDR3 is TGTGCCTGGAGTAGGGACAGGGGAAGCACCGGGGAGCTGTTTTTT.

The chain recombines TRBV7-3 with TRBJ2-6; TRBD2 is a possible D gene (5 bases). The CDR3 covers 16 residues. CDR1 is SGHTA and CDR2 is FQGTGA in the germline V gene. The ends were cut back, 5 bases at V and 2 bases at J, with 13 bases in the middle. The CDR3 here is CASSQIPGTGANVLTF. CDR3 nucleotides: TGTGCCAGCAGCCAAATACCGGGGACTGGGGCCAACGTCCTGACTTTC.

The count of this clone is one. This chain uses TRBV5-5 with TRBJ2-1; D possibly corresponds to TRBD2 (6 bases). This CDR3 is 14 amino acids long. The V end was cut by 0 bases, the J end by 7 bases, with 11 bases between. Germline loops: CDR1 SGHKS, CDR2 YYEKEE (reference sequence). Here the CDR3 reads CASSLDAGRNEQFF. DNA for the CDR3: TGTGCCAGCAGCTTGGACGCTGGGAGGAATGAGCAGTTCTTC.

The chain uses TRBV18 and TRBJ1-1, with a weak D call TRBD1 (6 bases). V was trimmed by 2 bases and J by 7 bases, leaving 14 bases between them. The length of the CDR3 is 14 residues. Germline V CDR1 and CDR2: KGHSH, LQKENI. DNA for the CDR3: TGTGCCAGCTCACCAAGGGAGGGGGTGCTTGAAGCTTTCTTT. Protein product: CASSPREGVLEAFF.

DNA of the CDR3: TGTGCCAGTAGTATCACCGGGTTAAACACTGAAGCTTTCTTT. It encodes CASSITGLNTEAFF. The J gene is TRBJ1-1, the V gene TRBV19, with no clear D. Trimming pared 3 bases from V and 2 bases from J, leaving 10 bases between. Germline CDR1 reads LNHDA; CDR2 reads SQIVND (reference sequence). The length of the CDR3 is 14 residues.

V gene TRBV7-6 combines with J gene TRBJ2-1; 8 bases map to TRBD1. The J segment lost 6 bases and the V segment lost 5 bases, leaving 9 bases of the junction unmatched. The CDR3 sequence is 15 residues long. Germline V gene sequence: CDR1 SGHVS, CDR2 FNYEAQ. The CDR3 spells CASSQGTGRANEQFF. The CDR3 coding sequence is TGTGCCAGCAGCCAGGGGACAGGAAGGGCCAATGAGCAGTTCTTC.

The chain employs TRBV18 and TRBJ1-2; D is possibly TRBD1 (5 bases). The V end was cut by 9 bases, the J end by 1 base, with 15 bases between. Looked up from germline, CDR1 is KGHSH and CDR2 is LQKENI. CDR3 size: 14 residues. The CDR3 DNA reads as TGTGCCAGTTCCCAAGGGACGGATAACTATGGCTACACCTTC. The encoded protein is CASSQGTDNYGYTF.

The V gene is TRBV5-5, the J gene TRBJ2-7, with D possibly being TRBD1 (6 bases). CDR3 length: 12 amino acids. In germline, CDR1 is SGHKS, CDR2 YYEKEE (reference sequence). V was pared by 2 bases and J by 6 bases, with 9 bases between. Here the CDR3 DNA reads TGTGCCAGCAGCTTCGCAGGGGTCGAGCAGTACTTC. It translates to CASSFAGVEQYF.

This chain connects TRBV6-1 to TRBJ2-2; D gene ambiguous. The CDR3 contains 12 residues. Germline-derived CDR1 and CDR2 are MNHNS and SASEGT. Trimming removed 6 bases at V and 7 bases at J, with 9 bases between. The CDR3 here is CASRSWDGELFF. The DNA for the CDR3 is TGTGCCAGCAGGTCTTGGGACGGGGAGCTGTTTTTT.

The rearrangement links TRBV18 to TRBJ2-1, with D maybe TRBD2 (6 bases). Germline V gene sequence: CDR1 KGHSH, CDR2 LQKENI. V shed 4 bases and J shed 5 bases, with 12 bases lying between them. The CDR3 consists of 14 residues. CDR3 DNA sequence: TGTGCCAGCTCACTCCGGGAGAAAAACAATGAGCAGTTCTTC. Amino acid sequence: CASSLREKNNEQFF.

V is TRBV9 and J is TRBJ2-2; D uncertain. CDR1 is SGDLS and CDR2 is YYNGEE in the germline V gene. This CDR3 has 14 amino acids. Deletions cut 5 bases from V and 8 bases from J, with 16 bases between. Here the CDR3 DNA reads TGTGCCAGCAGTCTCAGTGGGGTGGTAGGGGAGCTGTTTTTT. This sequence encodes CASSLSGVVGELFF.

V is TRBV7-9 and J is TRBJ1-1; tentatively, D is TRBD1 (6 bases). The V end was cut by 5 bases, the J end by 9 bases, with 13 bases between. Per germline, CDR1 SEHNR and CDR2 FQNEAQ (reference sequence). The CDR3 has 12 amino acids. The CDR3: CASSPGTLKAFF. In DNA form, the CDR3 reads TGTGCCAGCAGCCCCGGGACACTTAAAGCTTTCTTT.

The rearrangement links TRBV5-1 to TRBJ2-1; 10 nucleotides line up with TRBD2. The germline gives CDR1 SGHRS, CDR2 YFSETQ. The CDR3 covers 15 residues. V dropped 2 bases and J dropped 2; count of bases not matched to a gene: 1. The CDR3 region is CASSLTSGAYNEQFF. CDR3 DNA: TGCGCCAGCAGCTTAACTAGCGGGGCCTACAATGAGCAGTTCTTC.

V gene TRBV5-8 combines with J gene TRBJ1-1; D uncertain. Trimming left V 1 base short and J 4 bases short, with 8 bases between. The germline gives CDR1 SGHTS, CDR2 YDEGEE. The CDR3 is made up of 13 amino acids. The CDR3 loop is CASSLFSGTEAFF. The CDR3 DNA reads TGTGCCAGCAGCTTGTTCTCGGGCACTGAAGCTTTCTTT.

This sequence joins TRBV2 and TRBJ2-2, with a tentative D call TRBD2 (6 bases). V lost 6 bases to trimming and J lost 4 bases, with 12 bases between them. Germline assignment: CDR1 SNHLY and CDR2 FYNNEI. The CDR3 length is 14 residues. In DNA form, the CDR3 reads TGTGCCAGCAGCCTGGGAGGAGGCACCGGGGAGCTGTTTTTT. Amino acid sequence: CASSLGGGTGELFF.